This T cell receptor beta chain was sequenced during a study of long-term antiretroviral therapy in people with HIV. V shed 4 bases and J shed 0 bases, with 10 bases lying between them. This CDR3 has 16 residues. Per germline, CDR1 LNHDA and CDR2 SQIVND (reference sequence). At survey level, the immunoSEQ assay was run in its v3.0 version. The data were produced by immunoSEQ multiplex PCR, yet TCRdb's version contains in-frame clones alone and is incomplete. This sample yields 20,000 to 30,000 clones, of which 83% are seen a single time; roughly 4.6% belongs to the top ten. The receptor was derived from a young man with HIV. The sequencing here drew on unsorted PBMCs, taken 3 years after starting antiretroviral therapy. This chain uses TRBV19 with TRBJ2-6, with D unresolved. This chain's CDR3 is CASSKAPYSGANVLTF. CDR3 coding DNA: TGTGCCAGTAGTAAGGCCCCCTACTCTGGGGCCAACGTCCTGACTTTC. The variable domain in full, completed from reference TRBV19 and TRBJ2-6, reads DGGITQSPKYLFRKEGQNVTLSCEQNLNHDAMYWYRQDPGQGLRLIYYSQIVNDFQKGDIAEGYSVSREKKESFPLTVTSAQKNPTAFYLCASSKAPYSGANVLTFGAGSRLTVL.